This TCR beta chain was sequenced during a study of Graves' ophthalmopathy and Graves' hyperthyroidism. This CDR3 is 13 amino acids long. The V gene end was trimmed by 5 bases and the J gene end by 6 bases; junction bases not matched to a gene: 6. For repertoire sequencing, the TCR beta CDR3 regions were amplified from RNA transcripts. A first-round RT-PCR used HTBI primers, followed by a second-round multiplex PCR. TCRdb reprocessed the multiplex PCR reads with MiXCR, giving one entry per CDR3 protein. The data hold roughly 380,000 distinct CDR3 sequences, with 15% to 17% observed a single time. The study excluded patients with other autoimmune diseases, uncontrolled infections, pregnancy or lactation. PBMCs were isolated from a roughly 10 ml sample of fresh peripheral blood. This clonotype was seen many times.

The V call is TRBV12-3 or TRBV12-4, the J call TRBJ2-7; 8 bases agree with TRBD1. The clonotype was recovered from a woman between 18 and 29 years old with stable Graves' hyperthyroidism. The sequenced material came from peripheral blood. The CDR3 coding sequence is TGTGCCAGCAGTCCCGGACAGGGCATCGAGCAGTACTTC. This encodes CASSPGQGIEQYF.